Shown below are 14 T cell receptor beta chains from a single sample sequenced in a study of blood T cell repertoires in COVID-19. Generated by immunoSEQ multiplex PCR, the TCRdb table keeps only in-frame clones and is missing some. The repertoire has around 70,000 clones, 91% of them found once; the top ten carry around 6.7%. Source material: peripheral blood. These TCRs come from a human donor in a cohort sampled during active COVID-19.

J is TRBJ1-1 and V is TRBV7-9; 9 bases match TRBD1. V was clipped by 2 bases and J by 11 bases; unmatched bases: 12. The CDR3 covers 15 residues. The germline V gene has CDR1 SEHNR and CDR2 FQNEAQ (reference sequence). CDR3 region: CASSLTGTGWEAAFF. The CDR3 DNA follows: TGTGCCAGCAGCTTAACGGGGACAGGGTGGGAGGCGGCTTTCTTT.

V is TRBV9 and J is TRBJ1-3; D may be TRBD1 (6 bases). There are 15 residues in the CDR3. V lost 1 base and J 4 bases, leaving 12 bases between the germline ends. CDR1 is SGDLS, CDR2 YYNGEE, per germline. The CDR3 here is CASSVQGQGGNTIYF. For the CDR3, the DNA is TGTGCCAGCAGCGTACAGGGTCAGGGGGGAAACACCATATATTTT.

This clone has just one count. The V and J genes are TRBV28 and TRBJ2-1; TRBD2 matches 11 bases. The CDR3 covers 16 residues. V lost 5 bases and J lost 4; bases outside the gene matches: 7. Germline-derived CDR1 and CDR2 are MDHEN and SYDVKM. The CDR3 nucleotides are TGTGCCAGCAGTCGACTAGCGGGATTCTCATACAATGAGCAGTTCTTC. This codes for CASSRLAGFSYNEQFF.

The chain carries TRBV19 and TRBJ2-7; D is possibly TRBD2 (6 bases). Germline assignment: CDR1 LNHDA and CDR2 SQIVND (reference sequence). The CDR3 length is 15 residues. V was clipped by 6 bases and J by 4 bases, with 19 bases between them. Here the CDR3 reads CASSGAGQGTYEQYF. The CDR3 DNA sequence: TGTGCCAGTAGCGGGGCGGGGCAGGGTACGTACGAGCAGTACTTC. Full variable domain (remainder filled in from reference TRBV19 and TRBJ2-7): DGGITQSPKYLFRKEGQNVTLSCEQNLNHDAMYWYRQDPGQGLRLIYYSQIVNDFQKGDIAEGYSVSREKKESFPLTVTSAQKNPTAFYLCASSGAGQGTYEQYFGPGTRLTVT.

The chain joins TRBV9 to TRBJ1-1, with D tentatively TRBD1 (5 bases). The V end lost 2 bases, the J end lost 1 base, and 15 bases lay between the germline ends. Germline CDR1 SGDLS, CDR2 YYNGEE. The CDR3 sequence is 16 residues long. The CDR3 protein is CASSVIPGVENTEAFF. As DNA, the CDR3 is TGTGCCAGCAGCGTCATTCCGGGGGTTGAGAACACTGAAGCTTTCTTT.

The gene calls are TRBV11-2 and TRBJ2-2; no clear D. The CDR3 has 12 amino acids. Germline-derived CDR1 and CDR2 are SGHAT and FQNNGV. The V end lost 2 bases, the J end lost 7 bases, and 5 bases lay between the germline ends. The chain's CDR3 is CASSLNIGELFF. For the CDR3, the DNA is TGTGCCAGCAGCTTAAATATCGGGGAGCTGTTTTTT.

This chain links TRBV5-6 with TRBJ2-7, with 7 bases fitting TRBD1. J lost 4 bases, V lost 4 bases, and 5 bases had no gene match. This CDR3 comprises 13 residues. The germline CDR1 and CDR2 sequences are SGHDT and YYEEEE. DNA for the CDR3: TGTGCCAGCAGCCTAGGGGGCCGATACGAGCAGTACTTC. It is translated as CASSLGGRYEQYF.

CDR3 sequence: CASSFYRRGKEQFF. DNA of the CDR3: TGTGCCAGCAGTTTCTATCGGCGAGGAAAAGAGCAGTTCTTC. V gene TRBV27 combines with J gene TRBJ2-1; D is uncertain. Germline lookup yields CDR1 MNHEY and CDR2 SMNVEV (reference sequence). This CDR3 contains 14 residues. V lost 3 bases, J lost 10 bases, and 16 bases lay in between.

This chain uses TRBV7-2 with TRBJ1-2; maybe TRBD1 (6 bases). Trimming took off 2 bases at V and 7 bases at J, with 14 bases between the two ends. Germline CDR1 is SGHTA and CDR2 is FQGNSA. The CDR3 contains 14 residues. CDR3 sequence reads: CASSLMGAYGGYTF. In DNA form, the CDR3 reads TGTGCCAGCAGCTTAATGGGGGCCTACGGTGGCTACACCTTC.

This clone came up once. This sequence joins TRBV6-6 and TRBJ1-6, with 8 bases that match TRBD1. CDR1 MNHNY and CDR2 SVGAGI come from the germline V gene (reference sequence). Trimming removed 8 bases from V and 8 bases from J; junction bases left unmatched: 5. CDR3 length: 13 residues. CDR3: CASSDRGDSPLHF. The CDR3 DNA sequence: TGTGCCAGCTCCGACAGGGGAGATTCACCCCTCCACTTT.

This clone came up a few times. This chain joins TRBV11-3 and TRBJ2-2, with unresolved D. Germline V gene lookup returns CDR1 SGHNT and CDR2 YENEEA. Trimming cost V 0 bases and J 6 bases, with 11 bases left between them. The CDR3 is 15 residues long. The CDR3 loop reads CASSLDPPPAGELFF. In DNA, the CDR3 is TGTGCCAGCAGCTTAGATCCCCCCCCCGCCGGGGAGCTGTTTTTT.

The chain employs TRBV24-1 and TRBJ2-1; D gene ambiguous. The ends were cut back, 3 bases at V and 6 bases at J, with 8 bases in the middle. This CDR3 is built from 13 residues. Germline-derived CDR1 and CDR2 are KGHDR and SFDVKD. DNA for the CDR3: TGTGCCACCAGTGATCCCAATTTCAATGAGCAGTTCTTC. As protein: CATSDPNFNEQFF.

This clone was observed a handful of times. CDR3 sequence (DNA): TGTGCCAGCGGACAGCTAAATCAGCCCCAGCATTTT. This codes for CASGQLNQPQHF. The chain recombines TRBV7-9 with TRBJ1-5; tentative D call: TRBD1 (6 bases). Looked up from germline, CDR1 is SEHNR and CDR2 is FQNEAQ (reference sequence). Deletions cut 8 bases from V and 4 bases from J, with 9 bases between. This CDR3 contains 12 residues.

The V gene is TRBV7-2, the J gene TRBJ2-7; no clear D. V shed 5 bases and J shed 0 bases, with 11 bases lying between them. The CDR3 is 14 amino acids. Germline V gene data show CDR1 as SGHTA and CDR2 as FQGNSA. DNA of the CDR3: TGTGCCAGCAGCGACGTCTACAGCTCCTACGAGCAGTACTTC. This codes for CASSDVYSSYEQYF.